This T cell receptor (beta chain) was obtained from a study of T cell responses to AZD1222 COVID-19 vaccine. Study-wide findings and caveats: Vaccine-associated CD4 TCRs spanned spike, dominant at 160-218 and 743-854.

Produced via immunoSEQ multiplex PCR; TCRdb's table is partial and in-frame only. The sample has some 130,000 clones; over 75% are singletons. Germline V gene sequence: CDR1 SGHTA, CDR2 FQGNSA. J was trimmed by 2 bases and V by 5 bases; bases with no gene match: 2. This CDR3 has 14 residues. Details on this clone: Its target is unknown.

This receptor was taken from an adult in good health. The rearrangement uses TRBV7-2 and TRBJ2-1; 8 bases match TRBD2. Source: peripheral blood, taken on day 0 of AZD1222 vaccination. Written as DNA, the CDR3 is TGTGCCAGCAGCCGGGGGGGTCCCTACAATGAGCAGTTCTTC. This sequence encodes CASSRGGPYNEQFF.